This TCR beta chain was recovered during a study of breast tumors, draining lymph nodes, adjacent tissues (dated by TCRdb to the mid-2010s). With respect to the entire study: Breast cancer patients provided tumor, adjacent nontumor tissue and axillary lymph nodes, and the study compared the TCR beta repertoires across these three sources. In human breast cancer, the study set out to evaluate how tumor, surrounding tissue and draining lymph node repertoires relate to one another and whether T cells may move between these sites.

The research as a whole found: Tumor and nontumor tissue repertoires were found to be significantly more similar in luminal-like than in basal-like breast cancer. Tumor T-cell repertoires showed less diversity than lymph node repertoires and more diversity than nontumor tissue repertoires, and tumor T-cell repertoires showed preferential V and J gene usage. Rather than being directly demonstrated, the conclusion that tumor T cells originate in lymph nodes was presented as consistent with a hypothesis. The data were considered consistent with most tumor T cells being derived from the lymph node and subsequently expanding within tumor tissue.

Sequencing instrument: Illumina HiSeq 2000. Multiplex PCR amplification was used to generate the TCR beta chain libraries. The amplified TCR beta chain products were analyzed by high-throughput sequencing. The public reads were quality trimmed at Q25 with fastp and then assembled into clones with MiXCR by TCRdb, keeping productive beta chains. Every distinct CDR3 protein forms one entry, paired with its most common genes and DNA. The sample data list fewer than 90,000 distinct CDR3 sequences, and over 25% of these were observed just once. The biggest ten clones account for roughly 8.1% of the sample. Lymph node samples came from the axillary draining lymph nodes of breast cancer patients. About this clonotype: Its antigen has not been determined. It has no much larger one-base neighbor in the sample; base qualities were not kept.

Specimen: axillary lymph node tissue. This receptor was obtained from a female donor with breast cancer. Some clones in this sample may be carry-over from other donors' samples.

The DNA is as follows: TGTGCCAGCAGCTTACGTGGGACAGGGGTTGAGCAGTACTTC. Its product reads: CASSLRGTGVEQYF. The chain employs TRBV11-3 and TRBJ2-7; TRBD1 fits 10 bases in the junction. The germline V gene encodes CDR1 SGHNT and CDR2 YENEEA. From the cysteine up to the phenylalanine, the CDR3 has a length of 14 residues. Only the CDR3 part of the read is kept: 42 bases, read in frame from the first base. V is pruned by 2 bases and J by 7 bases, leaving 5 bases of the junction without a gene match.